This T cell receptor beta chain was recorded in a study of T cells after yellow fever vaccination. The study, taken as a whole, reports: After the booster, approximately 95% of CD4 and about nine tenths of CD8 primary-response clones were re-detected.

Comments on this clonotype: What it binds is not known.

CDR1 and CDR2 (germline): MNHEY, SMNVEV (reference sequence). CDR3 length equals 15 residues. With 5 bases clipped from V and 3 bases from J, the junction kept 3 bases outside the gene matches. The 5'RACE template-switching step produced TCR cDNA and added a universal primer site and UMIs. TCRdb ran MiXCR on the 5' RACE reads and lists one entry per CDR3 protein. The sample has approximately 580,000 distinct CDR3 sequences; 17% are singletons. The clonotype originates from a man aged 18 to 29 who received the YFV17D yellow fever vaccine. Sequences were derived from PBMCs, sampled 5 days after the first yellow fever vaccination. The chain recombines TRBV27 with TRBJ2-1; 11 nucleotides align to TRBD2. CDR3 loop: CASSALAGVYNEQFF. CDR3 in DNA: TGTGCCAGCAGTGCACTAGCGGGGGTCTACAATGAGCAGTTCTTC.